The TCR beta chain described here comes from a study of identical twins. This clonotype turned up a few times. The CDR3 runs 15 residues. In germline, CDR1 is SGHTA, CDR2 FQGNSA. The trim removed 1 base at V and 3 bases at J, leaving 6 bases unmatched. TCRdb reprocessed the 5' RACE reads with MiXCR, giving one entry per CDR3 protein. The repertoire holds some 240,000 distinct CDR3 sequences, 10% to 13% seen once, with about 9% in the top ten. The TCR was taken from a man between 45 and 60 years old in good health. The sequenced sample was memory T cells sorted from blood. The chain has TRBV7-2 and TRBJ2-7, with 7 nucleotides matching TRBD1. For the CDR3, the DNA is TGTGCCAGCAGCTTAGAAGGGACAGATTACTACGAGCAGTACTTC. It is translated as CASSLEGTDYYEQYF.